The 32 T cell receptor beta chains in this list originate from one sample, sequenced in a study of blood T cell repertoires in COVID-19 (dated by TCRdb to the early 2020s). Libraries were prepared through the immunoSEQ multiplex PCR assay. Not all clones reach the TCRdb copy of this immuneACCESS table, which keeps in-frame sequences only. Checked studies attribute under half of the gap to unresolved V genes and leave the rest unexplained. The sample yields more than 250,000 clones; more than 75% were counted once. The top ten clones comprise roughly 5.2% of the sample. Input material: PBMCs or T cells enriched from blood (not recorded which). The receptor source for this set is a woman in her thirties who had recovered from COVID-19.

This clone showed up just a few times. This sample includes further DNA sequences coding for the same CDR3. The DNA for the CDR3 is TGTGCCAGCAGCTCTGGACAGGGCAATCAGCCCCAGCATTTT. It specifies CASSSGQGNQPQHF. The chain combines TRBV28 with TRBJ1-5; 7 bases are shared with TRBD1. This CDR3 region has 14 residues. Germline lookup yields CDR1 MDHEN and CDR2 SYDVKM. V shed 6 bases, J shed 2 bases, and the junction held 4 bases outside the gene matches. The full variable domain, its missing parts supplied by reference TRBV28 and TRBJ1-5, is DVKVTQSSRYLVKRTGEKVFLECVQDMDHENMFWYRQDPGLGLRLIYFSYDVKMKEKGDIPEGYSVSREKKERFSLILESASTNQTSMYLCASSSGQGNQPQHFGDGTRLSIL.

The CDR3 spells CASRELFF. CDR3 in DNA: TGTGCCAGTCGGGAACTGTTTTTT. V gene TRBV2 combines with J gene TRBJ1-4; D gene uncertain. Trimming left V 9 bases short and J 12 bases short, with 5 bases between. Germline lookup yields CDR1 SNHLY and CDR2 FYNNEI. The length of the CDR3 is 8 residues.

J is TRBJ2-1 and V is TRBV5-1; D is possibly TRBD2 (6 bases). The germline gives CDR1 SGHRS, CDR2 YFSETQ. The germline V and J ends were trimmed by 2 bases and 4 bases, with 10 bases remaining between them. This CDR3 is 14 amino acids long. The CDR3 nucleotides read TGCGCCAGCAGCTTTACCCGGGGGTACAATGAGCAGTTCTTC. Protein: CASSFTRGYNEQFF.

The chain carries TRBV5-1 and TRBJ1-4; TRBD1 is a possible D gene (6 bases). Trimming removed 4 bases at V and 8 bases at J, with 15 bases between. CDR3 length equals 14 residues. Germline CDR1 and CDR2: SGHRS and YFSETQ. The CDR3 DNA follows: TGCGCCAGCAGCCCCGGACAGTATTTGGAAAAACTGTTTTTT. Translating gives CASSPGQYLEKLFF.

This clone occurred once. This rearrangement joins TRBV19 to TRBJ1-3; no clear D. Germline V gene lookup returns CDR1 LNHDA and CDR2 SQIVND (reference sequence). The V end lost 6 bases, the J end lost 1 base, and 13 bases lay between the germline ends. This CDR3 contains 15 residues. CDR3 nucleotide sequence: TGTGCCAGTAGCCCCACAACGGAGTCTGGAAACACCATATATTTT. It specifies CASSPTTESGNTIYF.

CDR3 in amino acids: CAIAGTSGPGELFF. In DNA, the CDR3 is TGTGCCATCGCCGGGACTAGCGGTCCCGGGGAGCTGTTTTTT. V gene TRBV10-3 combines with J gene TRBJ2-2; 11 bases match TRBD2. This CDR3 has 14 residues. Germline V gene data show CDR1 as ENHRY and CDR2 as SYGVKD. J gave up 6 bases and V 8 bases, and 5 bases lay outside the gene matches.

The gene calls are TRBV28 and TRBJ2-1; 11 nucleotides match TRBD2. The CDR3 consists of 15 residues. Per germline, CDR1 MDHEN and CDR2 SYDVKM. The V segment lost 6 bases and the J segment 4 bases; nucleotides outside the gene matches: 5. CDR3 bases: TGTGCCAGCAGCTCCGGGACTAGCGGATACAATGAGCAGTTCTTC. This codes for CASSSGTSGYNEQFF.

V usage is TRBV24-1 and J usage is TRBJ1-5; D gene ambiguous. Germline CDR1 and CDR2: KGHDR and SFDVKD. V shed 1 base and J shed 4 bases, with 4 bases lying between them. The length of the CDR3 is 13 residues. In DNA, the CDR3 is TGTGCCACCAGTGATTTTAATAATCAGCCCCAGCATTTT. Its protein product is CATSDFNNQPQHF.

The rearrangement links TRBV7-9 to TRBJ1-1; TRBD1 aligns across 8 bases. Germline-derived CDR1 and CDR2 are SEHNR and FQNEAQ (reference sequence). The ends lost 4 bases at V and 0 bases at J; junction bases unmatched: 4. This CDR3 region has 15 residues. This CDR3 is CASSSWDRMNTEAFF. CDR3 nucleotides: TGTGCCAGCAGCTCCTGGGACAGGATGAACACTGAAGCTTTCTTT.

The chain carries TRBV6-6 and TRBJ1-1; possibly TRBD1 for D (6 bases). Per the germline V gene, CDR1 is MNHNY and CDR2 is SVGAGI (reference sequence). The CDR3 is 14 residues long. The V gene lost 5 bases and the J gene lost 2 bases, with 12 bases spanning the gap. The DNA for the CDR3 is TGTGCCAGCAGTCCCGACAGGTTTAACACTGAAGCTTTCTTT. Translation: CASSPDRFNTEAFF.

This chain uses TRBV29-1 with TRBJ2-5; tentatively, D is TRBD2 (7 bases). CDR1 SQVTM and CDR2 ANQGSEA come from the germline V gene. Trimming pared 6 bases from V and 1 base from J, leaving 12 bases between. CDR3 length: 13 amino acids. The CDR3 DNA sequence: TGCAGCGTGGGGGGGACAACCCAAGAGACCCAGTACTTC. This translates into CSVGGTTQETQYF. Full variable domain (missing parts from reference TRBV29-1 and TRBJ2-5): SAVISQKPSRDICQRGTSLTIQCQVDSQVTMMFWYRQQPGQSLTLIATANQGSEATYESGFVIDKFPISRPNLTFSTLTVSNMSPEDSSIYLCSVGGTTQETQYFGPGTRLLVL.

The chain is built from TRBV27 and TRBJ2-7; no firm D call. Germline V CDR1 and CDR2: MNHEY, SMNVEV (reference sequence). The length of the CDR3 is 14 residues. V was trimmed by 6 bases and J by 6 bases, leaving 18 bases between them. CDR3 residues: CASSLSVGFREQYF. CDR3 DNA: TGTGCCAGCAGCCTATCGGTCGGTTTCCGCGAGCAGTACTTC.

This clone occurred a few times. The rearrangement joins TRBV18 to TRBJ1-1, with TRBD1 matching over 8 bases. Germline V gene data show CDR1 as KGHSH and CDR2 as LQKENI. J lost 9 bases, V lost 0 bases, and 9 bases had no gene match. The CDR3 covers 15 residues. This CDR3 is CASSPPAGGTRKAFF. The CDR3 nucleotides read TGTGCCAGCTCACCACCGGCAGGGGGCACTCGTAAAGCTTTCTTT.

The chain couples TRBV30 to TRBJ2-5, with 9 bases aligning to TRBD1. Losses at the gene ends were 3 bases for V and 2 bases for J; bases not matched to a gene: 1. Per germline, CDR1 GTSNPN and CDR2 SVGIG (reference sequence). The CDR3 consists of 13 residues. The CDR3 here is CAWSGQGQETQYF. CDR3 nucleotide sequence: TGTGCCTGGAGCGGACAGGGGCAAGAGACCCAGTACTTC.

This clone was counted only a few times. This sequence joins TRBV2 and TRBJ2-7; TRBD1 might be the D (5 bases). The CDR3 runs 13 residues. V gave up 9 bases and J gave up 3 bases, with 15 bases separating them. Germline CDR1 is SNHLY and CDR2 is FYNNEI. The CDR3 nucleotides read TGTGCCAGTTGGAGAGGACATCTCTACGAGCAGTACTTC. This translates into CASWRGHLYEQYF.

The V and J genes are TRBV3-1 (or the pseudogene TRBV3-2) and TRBJ1-6; 7 nucleotides agree with TRBD1. The V gene end was trimmed by 5 bases and the J gene end by 8 bases; junction bases not matched to a gene: 6. The CDR3 contains 14 residues. Germline CDR1 and CDR2: LGHDT and YNNKEL (reference sequence). In nucleotides, the CDR3 is TGTGCCAGCAGCACCGGGACAGATTATTCACCCCTCCACTTT. Residues: CASSTGTDYSPLHF.

CDR3 residues: CASSLAAGAGELFF. The CDR3 bases are TGCGCCAGCAGCTTGGCGGCGGGGGCCGGGGAGCTGTTTTTT. The V and J genes are TRBV5-1 and TRBJ2-2; TRBD2 aligns across 7 bases. The germline CDR1 and CDR2 sequences are SGHRS and YFSETQ. The CDR3 covers 14 residues. J was trimmed by 6 bases and V by 0 bases; bases with no gene match: 2.

The CDR3 loop is CASSVRGSGTEAFF. CDR3 DNA sequence: TGCGCCAGCAGTGTACGAGGGTCCGGCACTGAAGCTTTCTTT. The rearrangement joins TRBV10-2 to TRBJ1-1; D gene uncertain. The V and J ends lost 4 bases and 4 bases respectively, with 13 bases between them. The CDR3 runs 14 residues. Germline CDR1 WSHSY, CDR2 SAAADI.

This chain uses TRBV7-2 with TRBJ1-2, with no clear D. The CDR3 is 14 amino acids. V was clipped by 5 bases and J by 4 bases, with 14 bases between them. Germline assignment: CDR1 SGHTA and CDR2 FQGNSA. The CDR3 is CASSNDGILYGYTF. CDR3 nucleotide sequence: TGTGCCAGCAGCAACGACGGGATCCTCTATGGCTACACCTTC. The full variable domain, rest sourced from reference TRBV7-2 and TRBJ1-2, is GAGVSQSPSNKVTEKGKDVELRCDPISGHTALYWYRQSLGQGLEFLIYFQGNSAPDKSGLPSDRFSAERTGGSVSTLTIQRTQQEDSAVYLCASSNDGILYGYTFGSGTRLTVV.

The chain couples TRBV28 to TRBJ2-1; 13 nucleotides agree with TRBD2. The CDR3 runs 18 residues. In germline, CDR1 is MDHEN, CDR2 SYDVKM. Unmatched junction bases numbered 10, after V lost 1 base and J lost 7 bases. The CDR3 loop is CASSLLLAGGLGENEQFF. The CDR3, as DNA: TGTGCCAGCAGTTTATTACTAGCGGGGGGGCTAGGTGAGAATGAGCAGTTCTTC.

The chain is built from TRBV5-1 and TRBJ2-7; TRBD1 aligns across 10 bases. Germline assignment: CDR1 SGHRS and CDR2 YFSETQ. V dropped 7 bases and J dropped 7; count of bases not matched to a gene: 11. This CDR3 is built from 14 residues. For the CDR3, the DNA is TGCGCCAGCGGTTTGACAGGGGGCATGGGAGAGCAGTACTTC. Translation gives CASGLTGGMGEQYF. The full variable domain, rest sourced from reference TRBV5-1 and TRBJ2-7, is KAGVTQTPRYLIKTRGQQVTLSCSPISGHRSVSWYQQTPGQGLQFLFEYFSETQRNKGNFPGRFSGRQFSNSRSEMNVSTLELGDSALYLCASGLTGGMGEQYFGPGTRLTVT.

There are a few counts of this clone. The V call is TRBV5-4, the J call TRBJ1-1, with D possibly matching TRBD1 (5 bases). Germline assignment: CDR1 SGHNT and CDR2 YYREEE (reference sequence). V was pared by 2 bases and J by 1 base, with 9 bases between. The CDR3 is made up of 14 amino acids. Here the CDR3 DNA reads TGTGCCAGCAGCTTTTCAGGGTCGAACACTGAAGCTTTCTTT. Amino acid sequence: CASSFSGSNTEAFF.

The chain recombines TRBV13 with TRBJ1-3; D not certain. The ends were cut back, 2 bases at V and 0 bases at J, with 8 bases in the middle. CDR1 and CDR2 (germline): PRHDT, FYEKMQ (reference sequence). The CDR3 spans 15 residues. The CDR3 sequence is CASSLPGYSGNTIYF. CDR3 coding DNA: TGTGCCAGCAGCTTACCAGGCTACTCTGGAAACACCATATATTTT.

CDR3 region: CASSFDGRQNTGELFF. In nucleotides, the CDR3 is TGTGCCAGCAGCTTCGACGGGAGGCAGAACACCGGGGAGCTGTTTTTT. V is TRBV7-3 and J is TRBJ2-2; the match to TRBD2 covers 7 bases. Germline V gene sequence: CDR1 SGHTA, CDR2 FQGTGA. The CDR3 sequence is 16 residues long. Trimming took 3 bases from V and 1 from J; bases not matched to a gene: 5.

This chain joins TRBV19 and TRBJ1-1; 7 bases are shared with TRBD1. Germline CDR1 and CDR2: LNHDA and SQIVND (reference sequence). The length of the CDR3 is 18 residues. With 6 bases clipped from V and 2 bases from J, the junction kept 18 bases outside the gene matches. The CDR3 DNA reads TGTGCCAGTAGGGAGGGGGGTGGCGACAGGGCAGGAAACACTGAAGCTTTCTTT. Its translation: CASREGGGDRAGNTEAFF.

V is TRBV7-2 and J is TRBJ1-1; possible D gene TRBD1, 6 bases. The germline CDR1 and CDR2 sequences are SGHTA and FQGNSA. With 0 bases removed from V and 8 bases from J, the gap between germline ends came to 13 bases. This CDR3 spans 14 amino acids. The DNA of the CDR3 is TGTGCCAGCAGCTTAGCCCTACAGGGTATCGAAGCTTTCTTT. Its protein product is CASSLALQGIEAFF.

The chain is built from TRBV7-2 and TRBJ2-7, with 9 bases matching TRBD1. This CDR3 region has 15 residues. Looked up from germline, CDR1 is SGHTA and CDR2 is FQGNSA. The V gene end was trimmed by 2 bases and the J gene end by 0 bases; junction bases not matched to a gene: 2. The CDR3 region is CASSLRTGDSYEQYF. The CDR3, as DNA: TGTGCCAGCAGCTTAAGGACAGGGGACTCCTACGAGCAGTACTTC.

The J gene is TRBJ2-3, the V gene TRBV7-3; possibly TRBD1 for D (6 bases). Germline-derived CDR1 and CDR2 are SGHTA and FQGTGA. The ends were cut back, 5 bases at V and 2 bases at J, with 14 bases in the middle. This CDR3 comprises 15 residues. CDR3 residues: CASSIGTSNTDTQYF. In DNA, the CDR3 is TGTGCCAGCAGCATCGGGACATCGAACACAGATACGCAGTATTTT.

Here the CDR3 reads CASSSSGQGPDTQYF. CDR3 sequence (DNA): TGTGCCAGCAGCTCCTCGGGACAGGGGCCAGATACGCAGTATTTT. The rearrangement links TRBV7-2 to TRBJ2-3; 10 bases fit TRBD1. Germline CDR1 SGHTA, CDR2 FQGNSA. V dropped 4 bases and J dropped 4; count of bases not matched to a gene: 5. This CDR3 is 15 amino acids long.

This chain uses TRBV18 with TRBJ1-1, with D perhaps matching TRBD1 (5 bases). This CDR3 has 16 amino acids. The germline V gene encodes CDR1 KGHSH and CDR2 LQKENI. The V end was cut by 1 base, the J end by 0 bases, with 12 bases between. The CDR3 reads CASSPLQDLLNTEAFF. In DNA form, the CDR3 reads TGTGCCAGCTCACCACTACAGGACCTATTGAACACTGAAGCTTTCTTT.

V is TRBV2 and J is TRBJ2-1, with D perhaps TRBD1 (6 bases). The CDR3 has 14 residues. The V end was cut by 4 bases, the J end by 4 bases, with 11 bases between. From germline, CDR1 is SNHLY and CDR2 FYNNEI. The chain's CDR3 is CASSVSGVYNEQFF. Here the CDR3 DNA reads TGTGCCAGCAGTGTATCAGGGGTTTACAATGAGCAGTTCTTC.

The chain carries TRBV6-1 and TRBJ1-2, with a tentative D call TRBD1 (5 bases). This CDR3 has 14 amino acids. Trimming left V 3 bases short and J 3 bases short, with 11 bases between. Germline values: CDR1 MNHNS, CDR2 SASEGT. The CDR3 nucleotides are TGTGCCAGCAGTGAGGACACTTCCTACTATGGCTACACCTTC. As protein: CASSEDTSYYGYTF.